These 8 T cell receptor beta chains originate from one sample sequenced in a study of shared clonotypes between healthy human individuals. Assay: immunoSEQ multiplex PCR; the TCRdb copy retains only in-frame clones and omits some. The data contain roughly 2.6 million clones, roughly 92% of them singletons. The specimen sequenced was naive CD4+ T cells sorted from blood. Subset described: CD45RA+ positively selected. Receptors were obtained from a man aged 18 to 29 in good health.

About this clone: This same CDR3 is encoded by further DNA sequences in the sample. The chain recombines TRBV5-6 with TRBJ2-7; 9 nucleotides align to TRBD1. Germline CDR1 is SGHDT and CDR2 is YYEEEE. The CDR3 covers 15 residues. The junction had 5 bases not matched to a gene; V was cut back by 2 bases and J by 2 bases. The chain's CDR3 is CASSLTGTGTYEQYF. Written as DNA, the CDR3 is TGTGCCAGCAGCTTAACCGGGACAGGGACCTACGAGCAGTACTTC.

Turning to this clone: Other DNA sequences in this specimen translate into the identical CDR3. The V call is TRBV10-3, the J call TRBJ1-1; D gene unclear. Per germline, CDR1 ENHRY and CDR2 SYGVKD. V was trimmed by 2 bases and J by 1 base, leaving 5 bases between them. CDR3 length: 13 residues. CDR3 region: CAISELGNTEAFF. DNA for the CDR3: TGTGCCATCAGTGAGCTTGGGAACACTGAAGCTTTCTTT.

The V and J genes are TRBV15 and TRBJ2-7, with D unresolved. This CDR3 spans 17 amino acids. Germline CDR1 LNHNV, CDR2 YYDKDF (reference sequence). With 0 bases removed from V and 3 bases from J, the gap between germline ends came to 18 bases. The CDR3 sequence is CATSRDVVGMEHYEQYF. For the CDR3, the DNA is TGTGCCACCAGCAGAGATGTGGTGGGGATGGAACACTACGAGCAGTACTTC. Using reference TRBV15 and TRBJ2-7 for the parts outside the CDR3, the full variable domain is DAMVIQNPRYQVTQFGKPVTLSCSQTLNHNVMYWYQQKSSQAPKLLFHYYDKDFNNEADTPDNFQSRRPNTSFCFLDIRSPGLGDTAMYLCATSRDVVGMEHYEQYFGPGTRLTVT.

The DNA of the CDR3 is TGCGCCAGCAGCCCCCCGGCGGGAACGGATGAGCAGTTCTTC. Its translation is CASSPPAGTDEQFF. This chain uses TRBV4-1 with TRBJ2-1; perhaps TRBD2 as D (6 bases). The germline V and J ends were trimmed by 4 bases and 8 bases, with 15 bases remaining between them. CDR3 length equals 14 residues. Germline V CDR1 and CDR2: MGHRA, YSYEKL.

J is TRBJ2-5 and V is TRBV5-5; tentative D call: TRBD2 (5 bases). With 4 bases removed from V and 1 base from J, the gap between germline ends came to 14 bases. Per the germline V gene, CDR1 is SGHKS and CDR2 is YYEKEE (reference sequence). The CDR3 extends over 15 amino acids. The CDR3 sequence: CASSPERISQETQYF. The CDR3 nucleotides read TGTGCCAGCAGCCCAGAGCGGATCTCCCAAGAGACCCAGTACTTC.

The chain links TRBV2 to TRBJ2-1; TRBD1 agrees at 7 bases. Per the germline V gene, CDR1 is SNHLY and CDR2 is FYNNEI. The CDR3 extends over 15 amino acids. J lost 7 bases, V lost 6 bases, and 12 bases had no gene match. This CDR3 is CASRIDRALSNEQFF. The CDR3 bases are TGTGCCAGCAGAATCGACAGGGCATTATCGAATGAGCAGTTCTTC.

A single count supports this clone. Different DNA sequences within this sample yield the same CDR3. J is TRBJ2-7 and V is TRBV19; 12 bases are shared with TRBD2. This CDR3 comprises 14 residues. Germline V lookup: CDR1 LNHDA, CDR2 SQIVND (reference sequence). V lost 3 bases to trimming and J lost 4 bases; unmatched junction nucleotides: 1. Here the CDR3 DNA reads TGTGCCAGTAGTATGACTAGCGGGAGTTACGAGCAGTACTTC. This gives the protein CASSMTSGSYEQYF.

V usage is TRBV9 and J usage is TRBJ1-1; a weak D match, TRBD1 (6 bases). The CDR3 loop spans 14 amino acids. The germline V gene has CDR1 SGDLS and CDR2 YYNGEE. V shed 0 bases and J shed 7 bases, with 13 bases lying between them. The CDR3 region has the DNA TGTGCCAGCAGCGTAGCTCCCCAGGGGTTTGAAGCTTTCTTT. This sequence encodes CASSVAPQGFEAFF.